The rows below give T cell receptor beta chains drawn from one sample of a study of blood T cell repertoires in COVID-19. TCRdb's copy holds only in-frame clones and misses some; the assay was immunoSEQ multiplex PCR. The sample has 130,000 to 150,000 clones, about 86% seen once; the top ten hold less than 10%. Sequencing was done on a sample of peripheral blood. These receptors all come from a woman between 45 and 60 years old with active or convalescent COVID-19. CDR3s include the opening cysteine and the closing phenylalanine or tryptophan. D genes are given only for firm matches. Clone size appears in some rows only: once, few, many, or a class for an expanded clone.

J: TRBJ1-1; V: TRBV19; D: .; size: .; CDR3: CASSALRGNTEAFF; DNA: TGTGCCAGTAGCGCCCTCAGGGGAAACACTGAAGCTTTCTTT
J: TRBJ2-1; V: TRBV11-2; D: .; size: .; CDR3: CASSLDVDFNEQFF; DNA: TGTGCCAGCAGCTTAGATGTTGACTTCAATGAGCAGTTCTTC
J: TRBJ2-5; V: TRBV19; D: TRBD1; size: .; CDR3: CASSSGDRGFQETQYF; DNA: TGTGCCAGTAGTAGCGGAGACAGGGGTTTCCAAGAGACCCAGTACTTC
J: TRBJ2-7; V: TRBV7-3; D: .; size: .; CDR3: CASSFDYVHEQYF; DNA: TGTGCCAGCAGCTTCGACTATGTACACGAGCAGTACTTC
J: TRBJ1-2; V: TRBV16; D: .; size: .; CDR3: CASSQWDPGKGYGYTF; DNA: TGTGCCAGCAGCCAATGGGATCCAGGGAAAGGCTATGGCTACACCTTC
J: TRBJ1-5; V: TRBV11-2; D: .; size: few; CDR3: CASSLTETSNQPQHF; DNA: TGTGCCAGCAGCTTAACAGAAACTAGCAATCAGCCCCAGCATTTT
J: TRBJ2-7; V: TRBV5-4; D: .; size: .; CDR3: CASSSPDISYEQYF; DNA: TGTGCCAGCAGCTCCCCGGACATTTCCTACGAGCAGTACTTC
J: TRBJ2-1; V: TRBV14; D: TRBD1; size: .; CDR3: CASSLIRGPYNEQFF; DNA: TGTGCCAGCAGCCTCATAAGGGGGCCGTACAATGAGCAGTTCTTC
J: TRBJ1-1; V: TRBV7-2; D: .; size: .; CDR3: CASSLAVRGTEAFF; DNA: TGTGCCAGCAGCTTGGCGGTTCGGGGTACTGAAGCTTTCTTT
J: TRBJ2-7; V: TRBV19; D: TRBD2; size: .; CDR3: CASSIQAGFYEQYF; DNA: TGTGCCAGTAGTATACAAGCGGGGTTCTACGAGCAGTACTTC
J: TRBJ1-2; V: TRBV27; D: TRBD1; size: .; CDR3: CASSRDSNYGYTF; DNA: TGTGCCAGCAGCCGGGACAGTAACTATGGCTACACCTTC
J: TRBJ1-6; V: TRBV19; D: .; size: .; CDR3: CASSPGYNSPLHF; DNA: TGTGCCAGTAGTCCGGGGTATAATTCACCCCTCCACTTT
J: TRBJ2-1; V: TRBV4-3; D: TRBD1; size: .; CDR3: CASSPDRGTNEQFF; DNA: TGCGCCAGCAGTCCTGACAGGGGCACAAATGAGCAGTTCTTC
J: TRBJ2-7; V: TRBV27; D: .; size: once; CDR3: CASSESGTPYEQYF; DNA: TGTGCCAGCAGCGAATCCGGGACTCCCTACGAGCAGTACTTC
J: TRBJ2-7; V: TRBV5-1; D: .; size: .; CDR3: CASSLAGAGRIGSYEQYF; DNA: TGCGCCAGCAGCTTGGCCGGAGCAGGGCGGATTGGTTCCTACGAGCAGTACTTC
J: TRBJ2-7; V: TRBV24-1; D: TRBD2; size: .; CDR3: CATSDPSSGRVQYF; DNA: TGTGCCACCAGTGATCCGTCGTCAGGGAGGGTGCAGTACTTC
J: TRBJ1-6; V: TRBV10-3; D: .; size: .; CDR3: CAISAWQGTESPLHF; DNA: TGTGCCATCAGTGCCTGGCAGGGAACGGAATCACCCCTCCACTTT
J: TRBJ2-7; V: TRBV6-6; D: .; size: .; CDR3: CASTNFQGSEQYF; DNA: TGTGCCAGCACTAATTTCCAGGGGAGCGAGCAGTACTTC
J: TRBJ1-1; V: TRBV6-1; D: .; size: .; CDR3: CASSEIGGSWAFF; DNA: TGTGCCAGCAGTGAAATAGGCGGCTCTTGGGCTTTCTTT
J: TRBJ1-1; V: TRBV20-1; D: .; size: few; CDR3: CSASSPGKYTEAFF; DNA: TGCAGTGCTAGTAGCCCAGGGAAGTACACTGAAGCTTTCTTT
J: TRBJ1-1; V: TRBV5-1; D: .; size: .; CDR3: CASSTGGVKPEAFF; DNA: TGCGCCAGCTCGACCGGGGGGGTAAAACCTGAAGCTTTCTTT
J: TRBJ1-2; V: TRBV6-5; D: .; size: .; CDR3: CASSYPGGGNYGYTF; DNA: TGTGCCAGCAGTTACCCCGGGGGGGGGAACTATGGCTACACCTTC
J: TRBJ1-5; V: TRBV24-1; D: TRBD1; size: .; CDR3: CATSIRDRYYNQPQHF; DNA: TGTGCCACCAGCATTCGGGACAGGTATTACAATCAGCCCCAGCATTTT
J: TRBJ1-1; V: TRBV6-5; D: .; size: .; CDR3: CASSYGGVNTEAFF; DNA: TGTGCCAGCAGTTACGGGGGCGTGAACACTGAAGCTTTCTTT
J: TRBJ1-5; V: TRBV6-4; D: .; size: .; CDR3: CASSDPRSQRSNQPQHF; DNA: TGTGCCAGCAGTGACCCCCGGTCACAGCGGAGCAATCAGCCCCAGCATTTT
J: TRBJ1-1; V: TRBV14; D: .; size: .; CDR3: CASSQEGGQWEAFF; DNA: TGTGCCAGCAGCCAAGAGGGGGGTCAGTGGGAAGCTTTCTTT
J: TRBJ1-3; V: TRBV9; D: .; size: .; CDR3: CASSVGTRSSGNTIYF; DNA: TGTGCCAGCAGCGTAGGAACCCGTAGCTCTGGAAACACCATATATTTT
J: TRBJ1-2; V: TRBV7-8; D: .; size: .; CDR3: CASSYRAAEGYIF; DNA: TGTGCCAGCAGCTACAGGGCGGCAGAAGGCTACATCTTC
J: TRBJ2-5; V: TRBV19; D: TRBD2; size: .; CDR3: CASTGRTSRKGQETQYF; DNA: TGTGCCAGTACTGGCAGGACTAGTAGAAAAGGGCAAGAGACCCAGTACTTC
J: TRBJ1-1; V: TRBV7-3; D: TRBD1; size: .; CDR3: CASSLEAQGHGKAFF; DNA: TGTGCCAGCAGCTTAGAGGCACAGGGGCATGGAAAAGCTTTCTTT
J: TRBJ1-1; V: TRBV11-2; D: TRBD1; size: .; CDR3: CASINRGMNTEAFF; DNA: TGTGCCAGCATCAACAGGGGAATGAACACTGAAGCTTTCTTT
J: TRBJ2-2; V: TRBV30; D: .; size: .; CDR3: CAWMGDSKNTGELFF; DNA: TGTGCCTGGATGGGGGACTCTAAAAACACCGGGGAGCTGTTTTTT
J: TRBJ2-1; V: TRBV4-2; D: .; size: .; CDR3: CASSQGAGVGDEQFF; DNA: TGTGCCAGCAGCCAAGGCGCCGGGGTCGGTGATGAGCAGTTCTTC
J: TRBJ2-1; V: TRBV10-3; D: .; size: .; CDR3: CAISESGGSYNEQFF; DNA: TGTGCCATCAGTGAGTCGGGGGGCTCCTACAATGAGCAGTTCTTC
J: TRBJ2-5; V: TRBV5-4; D: TRBD2; size: .; CDR3: CASSLAGLAEWYQETQYF; DNA: TGTGCCAGCAGCTTGGCGGGACTAGCGGAATGGTACCAAGAGACCCAGTACTTC
J: TRBJ2-4; V: TRBV28; D: .; size: few; CDR3: CATVDKNIQYF; DNA: TGTGCCACCGTAGATAAAAACATTCAGTACTTC
J: TRBJ2-1; V: TRBV11-1; D: .; size: .; CDR3: CASSLVSMTYNEQFF; DNA: TGTGCCAGCAGCTTAGTCTCTATGACCTACAATGAGCAGTTCTTC
J: TRBJ1-1; V: TRBV15; D: TRBD1; size: .; CDR3: CATSNSKDRWSHTEAFF; DNA: TGTGCCACCAGCAATTCGAAGGACAGGTGGTCGCACACTGAAGCTTTCTTT
J: TRBJ1-5; V: TRBV5-8; D: .; size: .; CDR3: CASSLRVGTLAQHF; DNA: TGTGCCAGCAGCTTAAGGGTGGGGACTCTGGCCCAGCATTTT
J: TRBJ2-4; V: TRBV7-6; D: TRBD2; size: .; CDR3: CASSLGGGGATNIQYF; DNA: TGTGCCAGCAGCTTAGGCGGCGGGGGGGCCACAAACATTCAGTACTTC
J: TRBJ2-2; V: TRBV21-1; D: .; size: few; CDR3: CASSTRDRKTGELFF; DNA: TGTGCCAGCAGCACCCGGGACAGGAAGACCGGGGAGCTGTTTTTT
J: TRBJ1-1; V: TRBV30; D: TRBD1; size: .; CDR3: CAWRDRVATEAFF; DNA: TGTGCCTGGAGGGACAGGGTCGCCACTGAAGCTTTCTTT
J: TRBJ1-5; V: TRBV10-3; D: .; size: .; CDR3: CAISVVGGDQPQHF; DNA: TGTGCCATCAGTGTTGTAGGAGGAGACCAGCCCCAGCATTTT
J: TRBJ1-4; V: TRBV5-1; D: TRBD1; size: .; CDR3: CASSLTPGTAYEKLFF; DNA: TGCGCCAGCAGCTTGACCCCCGGGACAGCTTATGAAAAACTGTTTTTT
J: TRBJ2-7; V: TRBV25-1; D: .; size: .; CDR3: CASRGAASYEQYF; DNA: TGTGCCAGCAGAGGAGCAGCCTCCTACGAGCAGTACTTC
J: TRBJ1-4; V: TRBV5-1; D: .; size: .; CDR3: CASSLEEGTGSELFF; DNA: TGCGCCAGCAGCTTGGAGGAGGGGACGGGGTCGGAACTGTTTTTT
J: TRBJ2-3; V: TRBV10-3; D: .; size: .; CDR3: CAISEVPHGGQYF; DNA: TGTGCCATCAGTGAAGTCCCGCACGGTGGGCAGTATTTT
J: TRBJ1-2; V: TRBV18; D: .; size: .; CDR3: CASSPPISRGYTF; DNA: TGTGCCAGCTCACCACCTATTTCGCGCGGCTACACCTTC
J: TRBJ1-4; V: TRBV30; D: .; size: .; CDR3: CAWSQGQGKLFF; DNA: TGTGCCTGGAGTCAGGGGCAGGGAAAACTGTTTTTT
J: TRBJ2-1; V: TRBV28; D: TRBD2; size: .; CDR3: CASTALAGINEQFF; DNA: TGTGCCAGTACCGCGCTAGCGGGAATAAATGAGCAGTTCTTC
J: TRBJ2-1; V: TRBV7-2; D: .; size: .; CDR3: CASSLGPSGIQVEEQFF; DNA: TGTGCCAGCAGCTTAGGACCATCCGGGATCCAGGTAGAGGAGCAGTTCTTC
J: TRBJ1-1; V: TRBV7-9; D: .; size: .; CDR3: CASSPRIVEGASF; DNA: TGTGCCAGCAGCCCTAGGATTGTGGAGGGAGCTTCCTTT
J: TRBJ1-5; V: TRBV2; D: .; size: .; CDR3: CASSVESNQPQHF; DNA: TGTGCCAGCAGTGTGGAGTCAAATCAGCCCCAGCATTTT
J: TRBJ1-2; V: TRBV28; D: TRBD1; size: few; CDR3: CASGQASYGYTF; DNA: TGTGCCAGCGGACAGGCAAGCTATGGCTACACCTTC
J: TRBJ2-1; V: TRBV7-3; D: TRBD1; size: .; CDR3: CASSPGQGNYNEQFF; DNA: TGTGCCAGCAGCCCGGGACAGGGCAATTACAATGAGCAGTTCTTC